This T cell receptor beta chain comes out of a study of OX40 agonist ivuxolimab in advanced cancers. The table came from immunoSEQ multiplex PCR; TCRdb's copy has only in-frame clones and leaves some out. The data contain around 67,000 clones, 87% of them seen just once; the ten biggest clones take up roughly 1.3%. The source was CD4+ or CD8+ T cells sorted from blood, collected in a trial of the OX40 agonist ivuxolimab. The clonotype was recovered from an adult with an advanced solid tumor such as melanoma, head and neck, liver or kidney cancer.

Here the CDR3 reads CASTLAGGETQYF. CDR3 sequence (DNA): TGTGCCAGCACACTAGCGGGGGGAGAGACCCAGTACTTC. This chain uses TRBV2 with TRBJ2-5; 12 nucleotides match TRBD2. This CDR3 region has 13 residues. From germline, CDR1 is SNHLY and CDR2 FYNNEI. V was clipped by 7 bases and J by 4 bases; unmatched bases: 1.